This passage covers 2 T cell receptor beta chains from one sample sequenced in a study of cytomegalovirus exposure and HLA in healthy donors. Primers: 60 Vbeta forward and 13 Jbeta reverse. TCRdb's copy holds only in-frame clones and misses some; the assay was immunoSEQ multiplex PCR. The sample lists tens of thousands of clones; roughly two thirds were seen once. Sequenced input: PBMCs. The source is a man in his fifties or sixties in good health and CMV-seronegative.

This clone has only one observation. This chain connects TRBV30 to TRBJ1-5; TRBD1 matches 9 bases. This CDR3 spans 15 amino acids. Germline CDR1 and CDR2: GTSNPN and SVGIG (reference sequence). V was pared by 3 bases and J by 8 bases, with 11 bases of the junction left unmatched. CDR3 amino acids: CAWSNLGQGAEPQHF. The CDR3, as DNA: TGTGCCTGGAGCAACTTGGGACAGGGAGCCGAGCCCCAGCATTTT.

The chain recombines TRBV6-5 with TRBJ2-7, with D perhaps matching TRBD2 (7 bases). V lost 0 bases and J 3 bases, leaving 15 bases between the germline ends. Germline CDR1 and CDR2: MNHEY and SVGAGI. This CDR3 has 16 amino acids. DNA for the CDR3: TGTGCCAGCAGTTACTCGAGTACAGGGAGGGACTACGAGCAGTACTTC. This codes for CASSYSSTGRDYEQYF.